This T cell receptor (beta chain) was captured in a study of CD8 T cells in ankylosing spondylitis listed by TCRdb under 2017. Broadly, across the study: The study set out to find disease-linked TCR variants by profiling T cell receptor beta repertoires in ankylosing spondylitis patients and healthy donors. In total, the full study cohort was made up of nearly 110 healthy donors and roughly 27 ankylosing spondylitis patients. Peripheral blood samples were taken, and synovial fluid was additionally collected from ankylosing spondylitis patients. The study at large found these results: The disease-linked clones showed a CD8+ phenotype and occurred at relatively low frequencies in peripheral blood. Some motif variants had previously been reported in the synovial fluid and blood of reactive arthritis patients, which suggests shared mechanisms of disease initiation. According to the report, matched synovial fluid samples from ankylosing spondylitis patients were significantly enriched for the disease-linked clones. Blood from ankylosing spondylitis patients appeared to be characterized by a TCR beta motif made up of 8 or 9 highly homologous amino acid variants.

This clonotype was seen at least ten times. What this receptor recognizes is not known. No base quality values were provided; no much bigger clone lies one nucleotide off. The sequencing machine was an Illumina HiSeq 2500. Quantitative 5'-RACE with molecular barcodes was the method used to prepare the TCR beta libraries. The paper's data handling went like this. To identify disease-linked TCR variants, a new computational method was used, one built on a probabilistic model of VDJ rearrangement. The public sequencing data were trimmed at Q25 with fastp and processed into clonotypes with MiXCR by TCRdb, which kept only in-frame beta chains. Rows are combined by CDR3 protein, so each entry shows the most common genes and DNA. Clone size and V and J calls follow TCRdb, not the original study. A total of approximately 190,000 distinct CDR3 sequences appear in this sample, 10% to 15% of them only once. Around 10% of the sample lies in the top ten.

The source material was blood, either unsorted or a sorted T cell fraction (not recorded which). This clonotype was obtained from a female donor with ankylosing spondylitis or in good health (not recorded which).

In nucleotides, the sequence is TGCAGTGCTAGTAGCGGGGTGGACCCCTACGAGCAGTACTTC. Its protein product is CSASSGVDPYEQYF. The sequence is built from TRBV20-1 and TRBJ2-7, with 8 bases in between that match TRBD2. The germline V gene encodes CDR1 DFQATT and CDR2 SNEGSKA (reference sequence). Germline trimming amounts to 3 bases on V and 2 bases on J, with 6 as the count of junction bases outside the gene matches. Including the terminal cysteine and phenylalanine, the CDR3 comprises 14 residues. Only the CDR3 portion is preserved as DNA: 42 bases, with reading frame beginning at the first base.